Included here is one TCR beta chain sequence, with context. What it recognizes is unknown. Profiled with immunoSEQ multiplex PCR; TCRdb holds only in-frame clones, not every one. The table shows around 150,000 clones, with about four fifths occurring only once. The entry originates in a study of T cell responses to AZD1222 COVID-19 vaccine. CDR1 is GTSNPN and CDR2 is SVGIG in the germline V gene (reference sequence). The V end was cut by 3 bases, the J end by 0 bases, with 8 bases between. This CDR3 region has 13 residues. Study conclusions and caveats: Spike-specific TCRs gained breadth and depth after people received two AZD1222 doses. No day 14 peak samples; only post-peak repertoires were characterized. Baseline seropositivity occurred in only a handful of AZD1222 recipients. There were vaccine-associated CD4 TCRs across spike, dominant at 160-218 and 743-854.

This material consisted of peripheral blood, taken on day 0 of AZD1222 vaccination. This rearrangement joins TRBV30 to TRBJ1-2; D is unresolved. This receptor was taken from an adult in good health. CDR3 residues: CAWRHSSNYGYTF. CDR3 coding DNA: TGTGCCTGGAGGCACTCTTCTAACTATGGCTACACCTTC.